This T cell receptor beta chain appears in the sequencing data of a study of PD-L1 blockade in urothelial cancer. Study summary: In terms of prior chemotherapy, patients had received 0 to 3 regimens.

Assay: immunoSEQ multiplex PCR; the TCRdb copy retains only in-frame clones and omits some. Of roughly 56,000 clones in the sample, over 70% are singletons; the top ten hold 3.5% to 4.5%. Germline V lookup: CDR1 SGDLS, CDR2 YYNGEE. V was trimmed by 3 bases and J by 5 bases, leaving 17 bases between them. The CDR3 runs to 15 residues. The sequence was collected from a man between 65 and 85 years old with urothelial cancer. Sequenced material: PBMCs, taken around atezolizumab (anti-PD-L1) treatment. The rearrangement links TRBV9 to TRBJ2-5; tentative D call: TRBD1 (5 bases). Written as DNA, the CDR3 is TGTGCCAGCAGCGCCCTAGGGGTGGGTGGGGAGACCCAGTACTTC. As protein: CASSALGVGGETQYF. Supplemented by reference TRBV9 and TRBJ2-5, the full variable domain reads DSGVTQTPKHLITATGQRVTLRCSPRSGDLSVYWYQQSLDQGLQFLIQYYNGEERAKGNILERFSAQQFPDLHSELNLSSLELGDSALYFCASSALGVGGETQYFGPGTRLLVL.